Below are 19 T cell receptor beta chains sequenced from a single sample in a study of blood T cell repertoires in COVID-19. Only in-frame clones appear in the TCRdb table, and some are missing; sequencing was by immunoSEQ multiplex PCR. The data show over 100,000 clones, 65% to 90% seen once. Sequenced sample: peripheral blood. These receptors were obtained from a man aged 80 or over with acute or convalescent COVID-19.

The V and J genes are TRBV10-3 and TRBJ1-4; 9 nucleotides line up with TRBD1. V lost 6 bases and J lost 4; bases outside the gene matches: 6. The germline V gene encodes CDR1 ENHRY and CDR2 SYGVKD. The CDR3 consists of 15 residues. CDR3 loop: CAISERDRDNEKLFF. DNA of the CDR3: TGTGCCATCAGCGAAAGGGACAGGGATAATGAAAAACTGTTTTTT.

The CDR3 region has the DNA TGTGCCAGCAGCCAAGATGGCCTGCGGGGGGGCAATGGCTACACCTTC. Translation: CASSQDGLRGGNGYTF. The chain uses TRBV3-1 (or the pseudogene TRBV3-2) and TRBJ1-2, with D perhaps matching TRBD1 (6 bases). CDR1 and CDR2 from the germline V gene are LGHDT and YNNKEL (reference sequence). The CDR3 length is 16 residues. Trimming cost V 0 bases and J 6 bases, with 17 bases left between them.

V gene TRBV6-1 combines with J gene TRBJ2-1; 9 positions agree with TRBD2. Germline V gives CDR1 MNHNS, CDR2 SASEGT. The CDR3 is 15 residues long. Germline trimming cut 2 bases from V and 7 bases from J; bases unmatched to any gene: 6. CDR3 coding DNA: TGTGCCAGCAGTGAATGGGGGACTAGCTTTAATGAGCAGTTCTTC. Encoded protein: CASSEWGTSFNEQFF.

J is TRBJ1-1 and V is TRBV19; 9 nucleotides match TRBD1. From germline, CDR1 is LNHDA and CDR2 SQIVND (reference sequence). V lost 7 bases to trimming and J lost 4 bases; unmatched junction nucleotides: 10. The CDR3 consists of 15 residues. The DNA for the CDR3 is TGTGCCAGTACCCCTTTACAGGGGGCTGGCACTGAAGCTTTCTTT. Translation: CASTPLQGAGTEAFF.

The V and J genes are TRBV14 and TRBJ1-4, with D possibly matching TRBD1 (6 bases). CDR1 SGHDN and CDR2 FVKESK come from the germline V gene. The CDR3 contains 15 residues. V lost 4 bases and J 2 bases, leaving 11 bases between the germline ends. The CDR3 sequence: CASSPRGWTNEKLFF. The CDR3 coding sequence is TGTGCCAGCAGCCCCAGGGGTTGGACTAATGAAAAACTGTTTTTT.

This clone was observed a handful of times. The J gene is TRBJ2-1, the V gene TRBV7-2, with TRBD2 identical over 11 bases. The junction had 3 bases not matched to a gene; V was cut back by 1 base and J by 4 bases. CDR1 SGHTA and CDR2 FQGNSA come from the germline V gene. This CDR3 has 16 amino acids. CDR3 region: CASSLELAGGYNEQFF. CDR3 in DNA: TGTGCCAGCAGCTTAGAATTAGCGGGAGGGTACAATGAGCAGTTCTTC.

V and J are TRBV7-3 and TRBJ2-3; D gene ambiguous. The length of the CDR3 is 14 residues. Germline assignment: CDR1 SGHTA and CDR2 FQGTGA. The ends were cut back, 1 base at V and 1 base at J, with 6 bases in the middle. CDR3 protein: CASSLRQGTDTQYF. For the CDR3, the DNA is TGTGCCAGCAGCTTAAGGCAGGGCACAGATACGCAGTATTTT.

This clone appeared a single time. The chain combines TRBV6-5 with TRBJ2-2, with D possibly matching TRBD2 (6 bases). The V end lost 0 bases, the J end lost 1 base, and 6 bases lay between the germline ends. The CDR3 is 15 amino acids. From germline, CDR1 is MNHEY and CDR2 SVGAGI. The CDR3 loop is CASSYSRGNTGELFF. In DNA, the CDR3 is TGTGCCAGCAGTTACTCGCGGGGGAACACCGGGGAGCTGTTTTTT.

The chain couples TRBV6-6 to TRBJ1-1; 8 positions agree with TRBD1. Germline assignment: CDR1 MNHNY and CDR2 SVGAGI (reference sequence). The V gene end was trimmed by 4 bases and the J gene end by 1 base; junction bases not matched to a gene: 5. The CDR3 totals 15 residues. CDR3 sequence reads: CASSFRDRRNTEAFF. As DNA, the CDR3 is TGTGCCAGCAGTTTCCGGGACAGGAGGAACACTGAAGCTTTCTTT.

The J gene is TRBJ2-1, the V gene TRBV9; a weak D match, TRBD2 (7 bases). The CDR3 contains 15 residues. Germline values: CDR1 SGDLS, CDR2 YYNGEE. V lost 4 bases, J lost 10 bases, and 21 bases lay in between. CDR3 loop: CASSPPGGLNYEQFF. CDR3 nucleotides: TGTGCCAGCAGCCCCCCCGGGGGGCTTAATTACGAGCAGTTCTTC.

This chain uses TRBV4-1 with TRBJ2-3, with D hard to call. CDR1 is MGHRA, CDR2 YSYEKL, per germline. The CDR3 sequence is 13 residues long. V dropped 4 bases and J dropped 7 bases, with 12 bases sitting between them. The CDR3 here is CASSLGPKNTQYF. The CDR3 DNA is TGCGCCAGCAGCCTTGGGCCTAAGAATACGCAGTATTTT.

The chain links TRBV7-6 to TRBJ1-2; 10 bases map to TRBD1. Looked up from germline, CDR1 is SGHVS and CDR2 is FNYEAQ. Losses at the gene ends were 1 base for V and 3 bases for J; bases not matched to a gene: 5. The CDR3 spans 16 residues. This CDR3 reads CASSLGGTGDHYGYTF. CDR3 in DNA: TGTGCCAGCAGCTTAGGGGGGACAGGGGACCACTATGGCTACACCTTC.

This chain uses TRBV7-9 with TRBJ2-5; 7 nucleotides match TRBD1. Germline CDR1 and CDR2: SEHNR and FQNEAQ (reference sequence). The CDR3 totals 16 residues. Germline trimming cut 3 bases from V and 3 bases from J; bases unmatched to any gene: 10. The chain's CDR3 is CASSFQTGRNKETQYF. CDR3 nucleotide sequence: TGTGCCAGCAGCTTCCAGACAGGGAGAAATAAAGAGACCCAGTACTTC.

In this sample, this clone turned up once. The chain has TRBV10-3 and TRBJ2-2; TRBD1 matches at 8 bases. CDR1 is ENHRY, CDR2 SYGVKD, per germline. J was trimmed by 4 bases and V by 0 bases; bases with no gene match: 10. The CDR3 covers 18 residues. The CDR3 loop reads CAISESPGMGTGTGELFF. CDR3 in DNA: TGTGCCATCAGTGAGTCCCCAGGGATGGGGACAGGCACCGGGGAGCTGTTTTTT.

The rearrangement links TRBV9 to TRBJ2-5, with TRBD2 identical over 11 bases. The CDR3 length is 15 residues. CDR1 and CDR2 (germline): SGDLS, YYNGEE. After removal of 3 bases from V and 5 bases from J, the junction contained 6 bases not matched to a gene. The CDR3 DNA is TGTGCCAGCAGCGAGACTAGCGGGACCCGGGAGACCCAGTACTTC. It is translated as CASSETSGTRETQYF.

V is TRBV6-5 and J is TRBJ1-2; D not resolved. Trimming took 5 bases from V and 6 from J, leaving 10 bases between them. This CDR3 is 12 amino acids long. The germline V gene encodes CDR1 MNHEY and CDR2 SVGAGI. The CDR3 coding sequence is TGTGCCAGCAGTCCCACGGGGAATGGCTACACCTTC. Amino acids: CASSPTGNGYTF.

As regards this clone: The same CDR3 arises from other DNA sequences in this sample as well. V usage is TRBV7-9 and J usage is TRBJ1-2; no definite D call. The V end was cut by 1 base, the J end by 4 bases, with 4 bases between. CDR1 SEHNR and CDR2 FQNEAQ come from the germline V gene (reference sequence). CDR3 length equals 12 residues. This chain's CDR3 is CASSLGGYGYTF. CDR3 nucleotide sequence: TGTGCCAGCAGCTTAGGCGGCTATGGCTACACCTTC.

The chain links TRBV5-1 to TRBJ2-5; TRBD2 is a possible D gene (5 bases). V was clipped by 5 bases and J by 5 bases, with 19 bases between them. Germline V gene sequence: CDR1 SGHRS, CDR2 YFSETQ. The CDR3 contains 15 residues. The CDR3 DNA reads as TGCGCCAGCAGTTGGGGTGCCCCCAGAGGGGAGACCCAGTACTTC. This gives the protein CASSWGAPRGETQYF.

The chain couples TRBV9 to TRBJ1-2, with 7 bases fitting TRBD1. Germline V lookup: CDR1 SGDLS, CDR2 YYNGEE. The CDR3 runs to 16 residues. Trimming removed 3 bases from V and 5 bases from J; junction bases left unmatched: 13. The CDR3 coding sequence is TGTGCCAGCAGCGCGGACTCAGGGGGAAAGGCATATGGCTACACCTTC. This sequence encodes CASSADSGGKAYGYTF.